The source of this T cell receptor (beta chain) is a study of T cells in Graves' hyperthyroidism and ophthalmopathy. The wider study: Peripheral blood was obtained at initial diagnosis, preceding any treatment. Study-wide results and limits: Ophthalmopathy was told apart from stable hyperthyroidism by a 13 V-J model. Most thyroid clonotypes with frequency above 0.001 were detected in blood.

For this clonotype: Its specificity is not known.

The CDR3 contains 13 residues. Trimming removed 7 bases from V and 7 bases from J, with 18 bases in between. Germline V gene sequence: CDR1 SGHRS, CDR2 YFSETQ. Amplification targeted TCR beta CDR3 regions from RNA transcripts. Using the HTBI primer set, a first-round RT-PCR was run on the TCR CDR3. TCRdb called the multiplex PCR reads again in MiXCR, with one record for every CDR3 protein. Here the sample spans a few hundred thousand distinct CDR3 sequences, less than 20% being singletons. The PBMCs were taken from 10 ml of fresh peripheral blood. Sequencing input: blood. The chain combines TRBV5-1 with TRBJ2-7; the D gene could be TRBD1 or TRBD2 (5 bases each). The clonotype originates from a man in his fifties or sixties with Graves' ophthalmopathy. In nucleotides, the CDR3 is TGCGCCAGCTCCCGGGACCAGGCAAGAGAGCAGTACTTC. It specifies CASSRDQAREQYF.